This entry lists 20 T cell receptor beta chains sequenced from one sample in a study of T cells in Graves' hyperthyroidism and ophthalmopathy. RNA transcripts served as the template for amplifying TCR beta CDR3 regions. The HTBI primer set was used in a first-round RT-PCR of the TCR CDR3. From the multiplex PCR reads, TCRdb called clonotypes with MiXCR, one entry per CDR3 protein. The profile shows over 650,000 distinct CDR3 sequences, about 45% of them singletons. The sequenced sample consisted of peripheral blood or thyroid tissue (not recorded which). The receptors come from an adult man with Graves' disease, either hyperthyroidism or ophthalmopathy (not recorded which).

This clonotype was counted between two and nine times. V usage is TRBV20-1 and J usage is TRBJ1-6, with 9 bases fitting TRBD1. The CDR3 has 14 residues. The germline V gene has CDR1 DFQATT and CDR2 SNEGSKA (reference sequence). Trimming took 7 bases from V and 3 from J; bases not matched to a gene: 4. Here the CDR3 DNA reads TGCAGTGGTCAGACAGGGGGCTATAATTCACCCCTCCACTTT. Amino acid sequence: CSGQTGGYNSPLHF.

The V and J genes are TRBV7-8 and TRBJ2-5, with 11 positions matching TRBD2. Germline lookup yields CDR1 SGHVS and CDR2 FQNEAQ. This CDR3 has 16 residues. Unmatched junction bases numbered 10, after V lost 5 bases and J lost 5 bases. The CDR3 loop is CASSINSGRAGETQYF. The CDR3 nucleotides are TGTGCCAGCAGCATCAATAGCGGGAGGGCCGGGGAGACCCAGTACTTC.

This rearrangement joins TRBV29-1 to TRBJ2-5; D perhaps matches TRBD2 (6 bases). Germline values: CDR1 SQVTM, CDR2 ANQGSEA. This CDR3 is built from 13 residues. This CDR3 is CTGRGSGEETQYF. CDR3 DNA sequence: TGCACAGGACGGGGTAGCGGAGAAGAGACCCAGTACTTC.

This clonotype has at least ten counts. The chain joins TRBV7-8 to TRBJ1-6; perhaps TRBD1 as D (6 bases). Germline V lookup: CDR1 SGHVS, CDR2 FQNEAQ. This CDR3 spans 16 amino acids. The ends were cut back, 0 bases at V and 7 bases at J, with 13 bases in the middle. The CDR3 sequence: CASSLAARGLNSPLHF. The CDR3, as DNA: TGTGCCAGCAGCTTAGCGGCGAGGGGGTTAAATTCACCCCTCCACTTT.

This clonotype was recorded at least ten times. The CDR3 spells CASSVSRENSPLHF. The CDR3 DNA sequence: TGTGCCAGCAGTGTGTCCCGGGAGAATTCACCCCTCCACTTT. V is TRBV2 and J is TRBJ1-6, with D uncertain. The germline V and J ends were trimmed by 4 bases and 7 bases, with 11 bases remaining between them. Germline loops: CDR1 SNHLY, CDR2 FYNNEI. This CDR3 contains 14 residues. Drawing the rest from reference TRBV2 and TRBJ1-6, the complete variable domain is EPEVTQTPSHQVTQMGQEVILRCVPISNHLYFYWYRQILGQKVEFLVSFYNNEISEKSEIFDDQFSVERPDGSNFTLKIRSTKLEDSAMYFCASSVSRENSPLHFGNGTRLTVT.

This clonotype is a singleton in its sample. This chain uses TRBV29-1 with TRBJ1-5, with no clear D. CDR1 is SQVTM and CDR2 is ANQGSEA in the germline V gene. Trimming cost V 8 bases and J 1 base, with 9 bases left between them. CDR3 length: 12 amino acids. The CDR3 sequence is CSQEDSNQPQHF. The CDR3 DNA follows: TGCAGCCAAGAAGACAGCAATCAGCCCCAGCATTTT.

Ten or more counts support this clonotype. The chain has TRBV7-9 and TRBJ2-5; D ambiguous. The germline V and J ends were trimmed by 3 bases and 7 bases, with 9 bases remaining between them. The CDR3 runs 12 residues. Germline CDR1 SEHNR, CDR2 FQNEAQ (reference sequence). Here the CDR3 DNA reads TGTGCCAGCAGCTTGGCCCTGGGGACCCAGTACTTC. This translates into CASSLALGTQYF.

The chain carries TRBV6-5 and TRBJ1-2; D unclear. CDR1 and CDR2 (germline): MNHEY, SVGAGI. This CDR3 region has 15 residues. V was shortened by 4 bases and J by 1 base, with 13 bases between the two germline ends. The CDR3 protein is CASSLSSGNNYGYTF. The CDR3 region has the DNA TGTGCCAGCAGTTTATCCTCGGGGAATAACTATGGCTACACCTTC.

The chain combines TRBV25-1 with TRBJ1-5; TRBD1 matches at 11 bases. The CDR3 is 15 residues long. Germline V gene sequence: CDR1 MGHDK, CDR2 SYGVNS. V was clipped by 2 bases and J by 8 bases; unmatched bases: 5. The CDR3 spells CASSEGQGAKEPQHF. The CDR3 DNA is TGTGCCAGCAGTGAAGGACAGGGGGCCAAGGAGCCCCAGCATTTT.

The V gene is TRBV20-1, the J gene TRBJ2-5, with TRBD2 identical over 11 bases. The CDR3 sequence is 15 residues long. V shed 4 bases, J shed 4 bases, and the junction held 8 bases outside the gene matches. Germline V gene data show CDR1 as DFQATT and CDR2 as SNEGSKA (reference sequence). CDR3 loop: CSAITSGRIRETQYF. CDR3 DNA sequence: TGCAGTGCTATTACTAGCGGGAGAATCCGAGAGACCCAGTACTTC.

This chain uses TRBV19 with TRBJ1-3, with a tentative D call TRBD1 (5 bases). This CDR3 contains 16 residues. Germline CDR1 LNHDA, CDR2 SQIVND (reference sequence). V lost 1 base to trimming and J lost 0 bases, with 10 bases between them. The CDR3 nucleotides are TGTGCCAGTAGTATAGCAGGGCGGGACTCTGGAAACACCATATATTTT. Encoded protein: CASSIAGRDSGNTIYF.

This clonotype was observed a few times. The rearrangement joins TRBV15 to TRBJ2-7, with unresolved D. The end of the DNA aligns better with TRBJ2-1, so the J call may be wrong. The CDR3 consists of 15 residues. Germline V gene data show CDR1 as LNHNV and CDR2 as YYDKDF (reference sequence). The CDR3 DNA reads as TGTGCCACCAGCAGGCAGCAGAGCTCCTACAATGAGCAGTTCTTC. Protein product: CATSRQQSSYNEQFF.

The gene calls are TRBV20-1 and TRBJ1-1, with a tentative D call TRBD1 (6 bases). This CDR3 region has 13 residues. Trimming left V 6 bases short and J 1 base short, with 12 bases between. CDR1 and CDR2 from the germline V gene are DFQATT and SNEGSKA (reference sequence). The CDR3 DNA reads as TGCAGTGCCATGGGACAAGCGAACACTGAAGCTTTCTTT. Translating it yields CSAMGQANTEAFF.

In this sample, this clonotype turned up once. The chain couples TRBV14 to TRBJ1-1; 8 positions agree with TRBD1. The germline V gene encodes CDR1 SGHDN and CDR2 FVKESK. V dropped 1 base and J dropped 2; count of bases not matched to a gene: 9. The CDR3 is made up of 17 amino acids. CDR3 sequence reads: CASSQGAQGAGNTEAFF. DNA for the CDR3: TGTGCCAGCAGCCAAGGTGCGCAGGGGGCAGGTAACACTGAAGCTTTCTTT.

Many counts were recorded for this clonotype. The V call is TRBV10-3, the J call TRBJ1-1; no firm D call. This CDR3 contains 15 residues. Looked up from germline, CDR1 is ENHRY and CDR2 is SYGVKD. V gave up 0 bases and J gave up 1 base, with 9 bases separating them. The CDR3 sequence is CAISESEGGNTEAFF. The CDR3 DNA reads as TGTGCCATCAGTGAGTCGGAAGGAGGGAACACTGAAGCTTTCTTT.

There are many counts of this clonotype. The rearrangement joins TRBV29-1 to TRBJ1-2; possibly TRBD1 for D (5 bases). V dropped 2 bases and J dropped 1 base, with 8 bases sitting between them. Germline CDR1 and CDR2: SQVTM and ANQGSEA. CDR3 length: 13 residues. DNA for the CDR3: TGCAGCGTTGAACAGGGTTTTAACTATGGCTACACCTTC. This codes for CSVEQGFNYGYTF.

This chain uses TRBV7-6 with TRBJ1-1, with 9 positions matching TRBD1. The V gene end was trimmed by 5 bases and the J gene end by 4 bases; junction bases not matched to a gene: 20. The CDR3 has 19 amino acids. CDR1 and CDR2 (germline): SGHVS, FNYEAQ. CDR3 residues: CASSLYSIFAGQGFTEAFF. The CDR3 bases are TGTGCCAGCAGCCTGTATTCGATTTTTGCGGGACAGGGCTTCACTGAAGCTTTCTTT.

This clonotype occurred a few times. CDR3 sequence reads: CSASWGVGSYEQYF. The CDR3 DNA follows: TGCAGTGCCTCATGGGGGGTAGGGTCCTACGAGCAGTACTTC. The chain employs TRBV20-1 and TRBJ2-7; possible D gene TRBD2, 6 bases. V was clipped by 6 bases and J by 1 base, with 16 bases between them. Germline CDR1 is DFQATT and CDR2 is SNEGSKA (reference sequence). The CDR3 loop spans 14 amino acids.

This clonotype was counted a single time. A much larger clonotype is one base distant, so this may be a read error. V usage is TRBV7-2 and J usage is TRBJ1-5; 10 bases agree with TRBD1. This CDR3 comprises 17 residues. Germline CDR1 SGHTA, CDR2 FQGNSA. Trimming removed 4 bases from V and 0 bases from J; junction bases left unmatched: 6. The DNA of the CDR3 is TGTGCCAGCAGCTCAACCGGGACAGGGGATAGCAATCAGCCCCAGCATTTT. Protein product: CASSSTGTGDSNQPQHF.

CDR3 residues: CASSYSRGGNTIYF. Written as DNA, the CDR3 is TGTGCCAGCAGTTACTCGAGGGGAGGAAACACCATATATTTT. The chain has TRBV7-9 and TRBJ1-3; TRBD1 is a possible D gene (5 bases). V was clipped by 6 bases and J by 4 bases, with 13 bases between them. CDR1 SEHNR and CDR2 FQNEAQ come from the germline V gene (reference sequence). There are 14 residues in the CDR3. Combining the CDR3 with reference TRBV7-9 and TRBJ1-3 gives the whole variable domain DTGVSQNPRHKITKRGQNVTFRCDPISEHNRLYWYRQTLGQGPEFLTYFQNEAQLEKSRLLSDRFSAERPKGSFSTLEIQRTEQGDSAMYLCASSYSRGGNTIYFGEGSWLTVV.